The next 18 T cell receptor beta chains were all read from a single sample in a study of Graves' ophthalmopathy and Graves' hyperthyroidism. Amplified TCR beta CDR3 regions were obtained using RNA transcripts as template. After a first-round RT-PCR with HTBI primers, a second-round multiplex PCR was run. TCRdb called the multiplex PCR reads again in MiXCR, with one record for every CDR3 protein. This repertoire shows approximately 480,000 distinct CDR3 sequences, approximately 15% found once; its top ten account for about a tenth. Source material: blood. Source of these receptors: a woman aged 30 to 39 with Graves' ophthalmopathy.

In its sample, this clonotype was seen once. The J gene is TRBJ2-7, the V gene TRBV30; no clear D. Trimming cost V 0 bases and J 3 bases, with 6 bases left between them. Per germline, CDR1 GTSNPN and CDR2 SVGIG (reference sequence). The CDR3 consists of 12 residues. The CDR3 region has the DNA TGTGCCTGGAGTGTAAGTTACTACGAGCAGTACTTC. Protein sequence: CAWSVSYYEQYF.

The chain employs TRBV29-1 and TRBJ2-7, with D perhaps TRBD1 or TRBD2 (6 bases each). The V gene lost 0 bases and the J gene lost 6 bases, with 15 bases spanning the gap. Germline CDR1 and CDR2: SQVTM and ANQGSEA. CDR3 length: 14 amino acids. The CDR3 loop is CSVEDRGLRGEQYF. The CDR3 DNA follows: TGCAGCGTTGAAGACCGGGGGCTTCGAGGCGAGCAGTACTTC.

This clonotype came up many times. V usage is TRBV20-1 and J usage is TRBJ1-5; TRBD1 agrees at 7 bases. V shed 3 bases and J 4 bases; nucleotides not matched to a gene: 3. The CDR3 has 13 residues. CDR1 is DFQATT and CDR2 is SNEGSKA in the germline V gene (reference sequence). The CDR3: CSASPTGNQPQHF. CDR3 nucleotide sequence: TGCAGTGCTAGTCCGACAGGGAATCAGCCCCAGCATTTT.

On this clonotype: This may be a read error, as it is one base from a much larger clone. The chain joins TRBV6-1 to TRBJ1-1; 10 positions match TRBD1. Germline assignment: CDR1 MNHNS and CDR2 SASEGT. The CDR3 spans 13 residues. Here the CDR3 reads CATRQGADTKAFF. The CDR3 bases are TGTGCCACTAGACAGGGGGCTGACACTAAAGCTTTCTTT.

This clonotype was seen only a few times. The rearrangement joins TRBV11-2 to TRBJ2-5; 7 nucleotides align to TRBD1. J gave up 5 bases and V 5 bases, and 8 bases lay outside the gene matches. Germline-derived CDR1 and CDR2 are SGHAT and FQNNGV. This CDR3 has 14 amino acids. This CDR3 is CASSLYRGQETQYF. CDR3 bases: TGTGCCAGCAGCCTATACAGGGGTCAGGAGACCCAGTACTTC. The full variable domain, its missing parts supplied by reference TRBV11-2 and TRBJ2-5, is EAGVAQSPRYKIIEKRQSVAFWCNPISGHATLYWYQQILGQGPKLLIQFQNNGVVDDSQLPKDRFSAERLKGVDSTLKIQPAKLEDSAVYLCASSLYRGQETQYFGPGTRLLVL.

The chain combines TRBV28 with TRBJ1-5; 8 nucleotides align to TRBD1. Germline values: CDR1 MDHEN, CDR2 SYDVKM. The CDR3 covers 17 residues. The trim removed 1 base at V and 2 bases at J, leaving 7 bases unmatched. The DNA of the CDR3 is TGTGCCAGCAGTTTATTAGCTCCGGGACAGGGCAATCAGCCCCAGCATTTT. This gives the protein CASSLLAPGQGNQPQHF.

This clonotype was recorded many times. One end of the junction does not line up with germline, which may come from a read error. The chain combines TRBV29-1 with TRBJ2-2; D may be TRBD1 or TRBD2 (5 bases each). Germline CDR1 SQVTM, CDR2 ANQGSEA. The length of the CDR3 is 14 residues. The CDR3 loop is CSVGGPLNAGELFF. DNA for the CDR3: TGCAGCGTTGGGGGACCACTGAACGCCGGGGAGCTGTTTTTT.

This clonotype was recorded many times. The rearrangement links TRBV6-5 to TRBJ1-3, with D unclear. Per the germline V gene, CDR1 is MNHEY and CDR2 is SVGAGI. This CDR3 region has 13 residues. The V end was cut by 4 bases, the J end by 7 bases, with 11 bases between. CDR3 amino acids: CASSLGQVNTIYF. The CDR3 DNA sequence: TGTGCCAGCAGTTTGGGTCAGGTGAACACCATATATTTT.

This clonotype was counted only a few times. The chain carries TRBV19 and TRBJ2-5; possibly TRBD2 for D (7 bases). The germline V gene has CDR1 LNHDA and CDR2 SQIVND (reference sequence). Trimming cost V 4 bases and J 8 bases, with 20 bases left between them. The CDR3 is 15 amino acids. CDR3 sequence: CASSTSGGRDRTQYF. For the CDR3, the DNA is TGTGCCAGTAGTACCTCCGGGGGGCGTGATCGAACCCAGTACTTC.

In its sample, this clonotype was seen many times. This chain links TRBV2 with TRBJ1-1, with D possibly TRBD1 on 5 matching bases. The CDR3 runs 13 residues. V lost 2 bases and J lost 6, with 10 bases in between. Germline-derived CDR1 and CDR2 are SNHLY and FYNNEI. The CDR3 region has the DNA TGTGCCAGCAGTGAATCCAGGGTGGCTGAAGCTTTCTTT. This translates into CASSESRVAEAFF.

This clonotype was recorded at least ten times. The chain carries TRBV7-9 and TRBJ1-2; 7 bases are shared with TRBD1. This CDR3 spans 15 amino acids. The junction had 12 bases not matched to a gene; V was cut back by 5 bases and J by 6 bases. Germline V gives CDR1 SEHNR, CDR2 FQNEAQ (reference sequence). CDR3 bases: TGTGCCAGCAGCGCAATCGACAGGGTTATGGATGGCTACACCTTC. Translating it yields CASSAIDRVMDGYTF.

In its sample, this clonotype was seen many times. V and J are TRBV11-2 and TRBJ2-7; D unclear. This CDR3 spans 14 amino acids. Trimming removed 5 bases from V and 2 bases from J, with 13 bases in between. The germline CDR1 and CDR2 sequences are SGHAT and FQNNGV. This CDR3 is CASSLLRLPYEQYF. The CDR3 DNA reads as TGTGCCAGCAGCCTATTGAGGCTCCCCTACGAGCAGTACTTC.

CDR3 amino acids: CSARKTSGGFYEQYF. CDR3 nucleotide sequence: TGCAGTGCTAGAAAGACTAGCGGGGGTTTCTACGAGCAGTACTTC. This chain connects TRBV20-1 to TRBJ2-7, with 12 bases matching TRBD2. The germline CDR1 and CDR2 sequences are DFQATT and SNEGSKA (reference sequence). This CDR3 is built from 15 residues. V lost 2 bases to trimming and J lost 3 bases; unmatched junction nucleotides: 5.

The rearrangement links TRBV2 to TRBJ1-2; TRBD1 is a possible D gene (5 bases). CDR1 and CDR2 (germline): SNHLY, FYNNEI. With 6 bases removed from V and 4 bases from J, the gap between germline ends came to 9 bases. There are 12 residues in the CDR3. The CDR3 reads CASRTTGYGYTF. CDR3 bases: TGTGCCAGCAGGACTACAGGCTATGGCTACACCTTC.

This clonotype was seen repeatedly, ten times or more. V usage is TRBV30 and J usage is TRBJ2-7; D uncertain. Germline loops: CDR1 GTSNPN, CDR2 SVGIG (reference sequence). V was cut by 0 bases and J by 3 bases, with 6 bases left in between. This CDR3 has 12 residues. In DNA form, the CDR3 reads TGTGCCTGGAGTGTACCGAGCTACGAGCAGTACTTC. This codes for CAWSVPSYEQYF. The complete variable domain, with remaining parts taken from reference TRBV30 and TRBJ2-7, reads SQTIHQWPATLVQPVGSPLSLECTVEGTSNPNLYWYRQAAGRGLQLLFYSVGIGQISSEVPQNLSASRPQDRQFILSSKKLLLSDSGFYLCAWSVPSYEQYFGPGTRLTVT.

This chain connects TRBV29-1 to TRBJ1-2; D gene ambiguous. The CDR3 consists of 10 residues. Trimming removed 6 bases from V and 7 bases from J, with 9 bases in between. In germline, CDR1 is SQVTM, CDR2 ANQGSEA. In DNA form, the CDR3 reads TGCAGCGTCGAAACCGGTGGCTACACCTTC. This gives the protein CSVETGGYTF.

This clonotype has ten or more counts. The V call is TRBV2, the J call TRBJ2-5; 7 nucleotides match TRBD1. V trimming: 6 bases; J trimming: 0 bases; junction bases outside the gene matches: 10. Per the germline V gene, CDR1 is SNHLY and CDR2 is FYNNEI. The CDR3 has 16 amino acids. Here the CDR3 DNA reads TGTGCCAGCAGGAGAGGACAGGCAGGAGACCAAGAGACCCAGTACTTC. As protein: CASRRGQAGDQETQYF.

The chain combines TRBV3-1 with TRBJ1-2; TRBD1 is a possible D gene (5 bases). Per germline, CDR1 LGHDT and CDR2 YNNKEL (reference sequence). V lost 1 base to trimming and J lost 2 bases, with 11 bases between them. CDR3 length: 15 residues. The CDR3 sequence is CASSQVGLQNYGYTF. The CDR3 DNA reads as TGTGCCAGCAGCCAAGTGGGGCTACAAAACTATGGCTACACCTTC. Drawing the rest from reference TRBV3-1 and TRBJ1-2, the complete variable domain is DTAVSQTPKYLVTQMGNDKSIKCEQNLGHDTMYWYKQDSKKFLKIMFSYNNKELIINETVPNRFSPKSPDKAHLNLHINSLELGDSAVYFCASSQVGLQNYGYTFGSGTRLTVV.